The 14 T cell receptor beta chains presented below share a single source sample, sequenced in a study of T cell repertoires in cytomegalovirus infection. Their antigens remain unidentified. TCRdb re-called the reads with MiXCR, one entry per CDR3 protein. The sample lists about 920,000 distinct CDR3 sequences, approximately 31% seen once, with under 15% in the top ten. The material was cultured CD8+ T cells from PBMCs, obtained from culture after CMV antigen stimulation. Receptors were obtained from a human donor in good health (CMV status not recorded). Some clones in this sample may be carry-over from other donors' samples.

CDR3 residues: CASSYSASGVHEQYV. The CDR3 region has the DNA TGTGCCAGCAGTTACTCCGCATCAGGGGTCCACGAGCAGTACGTC. V and J are TRBV6-6 and TRBJ2-7; D may be TRBD1 (6 bases). CDR1 is MNHNY, CDR2 SVGAGI, per germline (reference sequence). The CDR3 covers 15 residues. Trimming took 0 bases from V and 5 from J, leaving 14 bases between them.

The chain has TRBV5-4 and TRBJ2-3; no reliable D call. The germline gives CDR1 SGHNT, CDR2 YYREEE (reference sequence). CDR3 length: 14 amino acids. With 2 bases removed from V and 5 bases from J, the gap between germline ends came to 12 bases. The CDR3 sequence: CASSFGFGRDTQYF. CDR3 nucleotide sequence: TGTGCCAGCAGCTTTGGGTTTGGAAGAGATACGCAGTATTTT.

This clonotype has just one count. The chain couples TRBV14 to TRBJ2-1, with D tentatively TRBD2 (6 bases). Germline-derived CDR1 and CDR2 are SGHDN and FVKESK. The length of the CDR3 is 14 residues. The germline V and J ends were trimmed by 4 bases and 6 bases, with 13 bases remaining between them. The CDR3 protein is CASSLFAGINEQFF. The CDR3 DNA sequence: TGTGCCAGCAGCCTTTTCGCGGGGATCAATGAGCAGTTCTTC.

This clonotype was found many times. J is TRBJ1-6 and V is TRBV19; D gene ambiguous. V dropped 5 bases and J dropped 0 bases, with 17 bases sitting between them. The CDR3 runs 18 residues. Looked up from germline, CDR1 is LNHDA and CDR2 is SQIVND (reference sequence). Written as DNA, the CDR3 is TGTGCCAGTAGTGCCCGGCGGGCCTGGAGCTCCTATAATTCACCCCTCCACTTT. It encodes CASSARRAWSSYNSPLHF.

The chain has TRBV19 and TRBJ1-6; D possibly corresponds to TRBD1 (6 bases). V dropped 3 bases and J dropped 9 bases, with 12 bases sitting between them. The CDR3 consists of 14 residues. Germline V lookup: CDR1 LNHDA, CDR2 SQIVND (reference sequence). The chain's CDR3 is CASSMGTRGSPLHF. DNA for the CDR3: TGTGCCAGTAGTATGGGGACACGAGGTTCACCCCTCCACTTT.

V usage is TRBV20-1 and J usage is TRBJ2-5, with 7 bases identical to TRBD1. With 0 bases clipped from V and 5 bases from J, the junction kept 12 bases outside the gene matches. Germline lookup yields CDR1 DFQATT and CDR2 SNEGSKA (reference sequence). The CDR3 length is 16 residues. CDR3 amino acids: CSARDREGGMGETQYF. For the CDR3, the DNA is TGCAGTGCTAGAGATCGGGAAGGGGGCATGGGGGAGACCCAGTACTTC.

In its sample, this clonotype was seen a few times. The chain joins TRBV7-6 to TRBJ2-1; D might be TRBD1 (5 bases). Germline V gene sequence: CDR1 SGHVS, CDR2 FNYEAQ. The CDR3 is made up of 12 amino acids. Trimming cost V 4 bases and J 8 bases, with 9 bases left between them. The CDR3 region has the DNA TGTGCCAGCAGCTATCGCAGGGATGAGCAGTTCTTC. Its protein is CASSYRRDEQFF.

Ten or more counts support this clonotype. This rearrangement joins TRBV7-9 to TRBJ1-4; D not resolved. Trimming took off 3 bases at V and 3 bases at J, with 5 bases between the two ends. CDR1 is SEHNR, CDR2 FQNEAQ, per germline (reference sequence). This CDR3 contains 13 residues. For the CDR3, the DNA is TGTGCCAGCAGCTTGGGATCTAATGAAAAACTGTTTTTT. It encodes CASSLGSNEKLFF.

The chain couples TRBV6-6 to TRBJ1-2; no definite D call. From germline, CDR1 is MNHNY and CDR2 SVGAGI (reference sequence). V was clipped by 7 bases and J by 2 bases, with 17 bases between them. CDR3 length: 15 amino acids. The CDR3 DNA sequence: TGTGCCAGCACCTCAACAGAAACTCGAAACTATGGCTACACCTTC. Translating it yields CASTSTETRNYGYTF.

This chain joins TRBV25-1 and TRBJ2-7; 8 bases are shared with TRBD2. CDR1 is MGHDK and CDR2 is SYGVNS in the germline V gene. The length of the CDR3 is 13 residues. The junction had 5 bases not matched to a gene; V was cut back by 7 bases and J by 3 bases. For the CDR3, the DNA is TGTGCCAGCAACCTCGGGAGGGGCTACGAGCAGTACTTC. Its protein product is CASNLGRGYEQYF.

The rearrangement joins TRBV5-1 to TRBJ1-2; 9 bases are a match to TRBD1. This CDR3 spans 17 amino acids. After removal of 3 bases from V and 10 bases from J, the junction contained 19 bases not matched to a gene. The V gene's germline CDR1 is SGHRS and CDR2 YFSETQ. As DNA, the CDR3 is TGCGCCAGCAGCTGTGGAACCCGACAGGGGGGATATCAGGACTACACCTTC. Translated: CASSCGTRQGGYQDYTF.

The chain combines TRBV19 with TRBJ2-7, with 10 bases matching TRBD1. V trimming: 7 bases; J trimming: 7 bases; junction bases outside the gene matches: 13. CDR3 size: 15 residues. Germline V CDR1 and CDR2: LNHDA, SQIVND (reference sequence). CDR3 in amino acids: CASTLTGTGAREQYF. The CDR3 bases are TGTGCCAGTACCCTCACCGGGACAGGGGCGCGGGAGCAGTACTTC. Looking up the rest from reference TRBV19 and TRBJ2-7 gives the full variable domain: DGGITQSPKYLFRKEGQNVTLSCEQNLNHDAMYWYRQDPGQGLRLIYYSQIVNDFQKGDIAEGYSVSREKKESFPLTVTSAQKNPTAFYLCASTLTGTGAREQYFGPGTRLTVT.

V usage is TRBV27 and J usage is TRBJ1-1; D is ambiguous. V lost 0 bases and J lost 5, with 10 bases in between. This CDR3 is built from 14 residues. Germline-derived CDR1 and CDR2 are MNHEY and SMNVEV (reference sequence). This CDR3 is CASSLSSGWTEAFF. As DNA, the CDR3 is TGTGCCAGCAGTTTATCATCGGGGTGGACTGAAGCTTTCTTT.

Turning to this clonotype: The junction departs from the called germline gene at one end, perhaps through a read error. The J gene is TRBJ2-1, the V gene TRBV6-5; D might be TRBD1 (6 bases). Germline values: CDR1 MNHEY, CDR2 SVGAGI. The CDR3 runs 16 residues. For the CDR3, the DNA is TGTACCAGCAGTTTTTCCCGACAGGATGGGGGTATAGGGCAGTTCTTC. Translation gives CTSSFSRQDGGIGQFF.